The clone carrying this T cell receptor (beta chain) has just a few counts. These data belong to a study of blood T cells in healthy people across ages. This CDR3 comprises 13 residues. V was trimmed by 8 bases and J by 0 bases, leaving 11 bases between them. In germline, CDR1 is MNHEY, CDR2 SMNVEV (reference sequence). Primers used in a second PCR of roughly 7 to 12 cycles were a sample-barcoded 5' primer and a J-beta primer mix. TCRdb reprocessed the 5' RACE reads with MiXCR, giving one entry per CDR3 protein. The sample records around 1,000,000 distinct CDR3 sequences, around 27% being singletons. The data were also submitted as part of a second study, on T cells of mothers and their children.

Sequencing input: blood. The source is a girl aged 2-10 years in good health. The chain has TRBV27 and TRBJ2-7, with D unclear. The CDR3: CASSDLSSYEQYF. The DNA for the CDR3 is TGTGCCAGCTCCGACTTAAGCTCCTACGAGCAGTACTTC.